This record covers a single T cell receptor (beta chain). The data were taken from a study of blood T cell repertoires in COVID-19. Study-wide context: Sample material is recorded as cDNA or gDNA derived from T cells, B-cell-depleted T cells, or PBMCs.

TCRdb keeps only in-frame clones here, not all; method: immunoSEQ multiplex PCR. The table records about 190,000 clones, 70% to 90% of them present only once. J was trimmed by 4 bases and V by 5 bases; bases with no gene match: 7. This CDR3 contains 13 residues. The germline gives CDR1 GTSNPN, CDR2 SVGIG (reference sequence). The chain employs TRBV30 and TRBJ2-5; 7 bases align to TRBD1. The TCR comes from a man younger than 45 with acute or convalescent COVID-19. Specimen: peripheral blood. The CDR3 here is CAWVPRDRETQYF. The CDR3 DNA reads as TGTGCCTGGGTCCCCCGGGACAGAGAGACCCAGTACTTC.